The 22 T cell receptor beta chains reported below all come from one sample, sequenced in a study of blood T cells in healthy people across ages. The second PCR ran roughly 6 to 11 cycles with a sample-barcoded 5' primer and J-beta primers. Via MiXCR, TCRdb re-called the 5' RACE reads, giving one row per CDR3 protein. The sample includes some 1.4 million distinct CDR3 sequences, about 40% of them seen just once. The source material was blood. The receptors originated from a young woman in good health.

A note on this clonotype: A read error may produce the germline difference seen at one junction end. The V gene is TRBV4-1, the J gene TRBJ2-3; D is possibly TRBD1 or TRBD2 (6 bases each). Germline CDR1 is MGHRA and CDR2 is YSYEKL. The CDR3 loop spans 18 amino acids. CDR3 loop: CASSHSESGSGPTGTQYF. The CDR3 coding sequence is TGCGCCAGCAGCCACTCCGAAAGCGGTAGCGGACCGACAGGTACGCAGTATTTT.

The genes are TRBV20-1 and TRBJ1-1, with D maybe TRBD1 (5 bases). The ends were cut back, 3 bases at V and 2 bases at J, with 22 bases in the middle. Germline V gene sequence: CDR1 DFQATT, CDR2 SNEGSKA (reference sequence). This CDR3 is built from 17 residues. The CDR3 sequence is CSASGAALTGLNTEAFF. The CDR3 DNA reads TGCAGTGCTAGTGGGGCAGCCCTGACGGGGTTAAACACTGAAGCTTTCTTT.

The rearrangement uses TRBV15 and TRBJ1-2; TRBD1 aligns across 10 bases. After removal of 4 bases from V and 8 bases from J, the junction contained 4 bases not matched to a gene. The CDR3 extends over 13 amino acids. Germline V lookup: CDR1 LNHNV, CDR2 YYDKDF (reference sequence). The chain's CDR3 is CATSTDRGLGYTF. DNA of the CDR3: TGTGCCACCAGCACCGACAGGGGGCTCGGCTACACCTTC.

This clonotype showed up just a few times. The chain joins TRBV7-8 to TRBJ2-3; no definite D call. Trimming left V 3 bases short and J 2 bases short, with 12 bases between. The germline V gene has CDR1 SGHVS and CDR2 FQNEAQ. The CDR3 extends over 15 amino acids. For the CDR3, the DNA is TGTGCCAGCAGCTTTACAGCCACCGCCACAGATACGCAGTATTTT. Residues: CASSFTATATDTQYF.

In regard to this clonotype: At one of its ends the junction is not consistent with the germline gene, which may arise from a read error. The DNA for the CDR3 is TGTGCCAGCAGCCCCAGGGGAGGAGGCCACGAGCAGTACTTC. Protein: CASSPRGGGHEQYF. The chain uses TRBV5-1 and TRBJ2-5; D is perhaps TRBD1 or TRBD2 (6 bases each). Judging by the DNA end, TRBJ2-7 fits better; the J call may be wrong. Germline V lookup: CDR1 SGHRS, CDR2 YFSETQ. CDR3 length: 14 amino acids.

This chain links TRBV7-9 with TRBJ1-6; tentatively, D is TRBD1 (5 bases). Per the germline V gene, CDR1 is SEHNR and CDR2 is FQNEAQ (reference sequence). This CDR3 spans 15 amino acids. V lost 1 base, J lost 6 bases, and 10 bases lay in between. The CDR3, as DNA: TGTGCCAGCAGCTTAGATGGGCAGGGTAATTCACCCCTCCACTTT. Protein product: CASSLDGQGNSPLHF. Together with reference TRBV7-9 and TRBJ1-6, the CDR3 gives the full variable domain: DTGVSQNPRHKITKRGQNVTFRCDPISEHNRLYWYRQTLGQGPEFLTYFQNEAQLEKSRLLSDRFSAERPKGSFSTLEIQRTEQGDSAMYLCASSLDGQGNSPLHFGNGTRLTVT.

To note about this clonotype: Its ends do not fully match the called genes, so a read error is possible. The rearrangement links TRBV12-3 or TRBV12-4 to TRBJ2-3; D is uncertain. The CDR3 extends over 11 amino acids. CDR3 protein: CAGSTTDTQYF. The CDR3 DNA reads TGTGCCGGCAGTACCACAGATACGCAGTATTTT.

About this clonotype: A much larger clonotype is one base distant, so this may be a read error. The V and J genes are TRBV29-1 and TRBJ2-4, with D perhaps TRBD1 (6 bases). In germline, CDR1 is SQVTM, CDR2 ANQGSEA. V was pared by 7 bases and J by 8 bases, with 18 bases between. This CDR3 comprises 13 residues. CDR3 amino acids: CSGVRGKGDIQYF. In DNA, the CDR3 is TGCAGCGGTGTGAGGGGGAAGGGAGACATTCAGTACTTC.

This clonotype was seen more than once but under ten times. This chain links TRBV10-3 with TRBJ2-5; D is tentatively TRBD1 or TRBD2 (6 bases each). The CDR3 is 17 residues long. V was cut by 0 bases and J by 0 bases, with 14 bases left in between. Germline loops: CDR1 ENHRY, CDR2 SYGVKD. The CDR3 region has the DNA TGTGCCATCAGTGAGTCCATTTGGCGGGACAACCAAGAGACCCAGTACTTC. It specifies CAISESIWRDNQETQYF.

This clonotype turned up a few times. The rearrangement links TRBV12-3 or TRBV12-4 to TRBJ2-5; TRBD1 might be the D (5 bases). The CDR3 is made up of 16 amino acids. The ends were cut back, 5 bases at V and 0 bases at J, with 16 bases in the middle. This chain's CDR3 is CASSTWTLTYQETQYF. CDR3 nucleotides: TGTGCCAGCAGTACCTGGACACTGACGTACCAAGAGACCCAGTACTTC.

V gene TRBV28 combines with J gene TRBJ2-1; 11 nucleotides agree with TRBD2. Germline trimming cut 5 bases from V and 0 bases from J; bases unmatched to any gene: 9. The CDR3 consists of 18 residues. Looked up from germline, CDR1 is MDHEN and CDR2 is SYDVKM. The CDR3 DNA is TGTGCCAGCAGTCGAACTAGCGGGGGCATACTCTCCTACAATGAGCAGTTCTTC. Translating it yields CASSRTSGGILSYNEQFF.

The V call is TRBV7-2, the J call TRBJ2-2; D ambiguous. Between the trimmed V and J ends, which lost 2 bases and 0 bases, there was a span of 13 bases. CDR3 length equals 17 residues. Germline V gene sequence: CDR1 SGHTA, CDR2 FQGNSA. The CDR3 sequence is CASSLLGRIANTGELFF. CDR3 sequence (DNA): TGTGCCAGCAGCTTACTCGGCAGGATTGCGAACACCGGGGAGCTGTTTTTT. The full variable domain, with the rest looked up from reference TRBV7-2 and TRBJ2-2, is GAGVSQSPSNKVTEKGKDVELRCDPISGHTALYWYRQSLGQGLEFLIYFQGNSAPDKSGLPSDRFSAERTGGSVSTLTIQRTQQEDSAVYLCASSLLGRIANTGELFFGEGSRLTVL.

This chain uses TRBV20-1 with TRBJ2-5; D remains unclear. The V end was cut by 2 bases, the J end by 11 bases, with 18 bases between. Germline values: CDR1 DFQATT, CDR2 SNEGSKA (reference sequence). The CDR3 runs 13 residues. The DNA for the CDR3 is TGCAGTGCTAGAATAGGATCTAGGTCGGAGCAGTACTTC. Its protein is CSARIGSRSEQYF.

J is TRBJ2-7 and V is TRBV6-2 or TRBV6-3; 9 bases are a match to TRBD2. V gave up 10 bases and J gave up 1 base; unmatched junction bases: 8. The CDR3 loop spans 14 amino acids. From germline, CDR1 is MNHEY and CDR2 SVGEGT. The DNA of the CDR3 is TGTGCCACCTCCGGACTAGCGCATTCCTACGAGCAGTACTTC. It yields the protein CATSGLAHSYEQYF.

This clonotype has a handful of counts. The chain has TRBV3-1 and TRBJ2-1; 7 positions agree with TRBD2. Germline CDR1 reads LGHDT; CDR2 reads YNNKEL (reference sequence). With V trimmed by 0 bases and J by 4 bases, 12 bases remained unmatched. The CDR3 has 18 amino acids. The CDR3 region is CASSQDGPSGATYNEQFF. DNA for the CDR3: TGTGCCAGCAGCCAAGATGGGCCTAGCGGAGCTACTTACAATGAGCAGTTCTTC.

This clonotype was seen a few times. The rearrangement uses TRBV27 and TRBJ1-5; D possibly corresponds to TRBD1 (6 bases). The CDR3 loop spans 16 amino acids. Trimming shortened V by 3 bases and J by 4 bases, and 16 bases separated the two germline ends. Germline assignment: CDR1 MNHEY and CDR2 SMNVEV (reference sequence). Here the CDR3 reads CASSLGGQLDNQPQHF. The DNA of the CDR3 is TGTGCCAGCAGTTTGGGTGGACAGCTAGATAATCAGCCCCAGCATTTT.

This clonotype has a handful of counts. The chain links TRBV7-2 to TRBJ2-7, with 9 positions matching TRBD1. V lost 5 bases to trimming and J lost 3 bases; unmatched junction nucleotides: 8. The germline V gene has CDR1 SGHTA and CDR2 FQGNSA. This CDR3 contains 15 residues. DNA for the CDR3: TGTGCCAGCAGCCCGCAACAGGGGGCGATCTACGAGCAGTACTTC. Protein sequence: CASSPQQGAIYEQYF.

This clonotype was detected a few times. The chain couples TRBV28 to TRBJ2-1; 8 nucleotides line up with TRBD1. CDR1 is MDHEN, CDR2 SYDVKM, per germline. The CDR3 loop spans 16 amino acids. After removal of 5 bases from V and 8 bases from J, the junction contained 14 bases not matched to a gene. The CDR3 sequence: CASSRLTGGRRHEQFF. The CDR3 bases are TGTGCCAGCAGTCGACTAACAGGGGGACGACGGCATGAGCAGTTCTTC. Looking up the rest from reference TRBV28 and TRBJ2-1 gives the full variable domain: DVKVTQSSRYLVKRTGEKVFLECVQDMDHENMFWYRQDPGLGLRLIYFSYDVKMKEKGDIPEGYSVSREKKERFSLILESASTNQTSMYLCASSRLTGGRRHEQFFGPGTRLTVL.

This chain joins TRBV21-1 and TRBJ2-3; the tabulated D call, TRBD2, remains unverified against the DNA. TRBV21-1 is recorded as a pseudogene. CDR3 length equals 18 residues. DNA of the CDR3: TGTGCCAGCGGAAGACTAGCGGGCCTGAGCCTGCCCACAGATACGCAGTATTTT. Protein: CASGRLAGLSLPTDTQYF.

The sample holds a few counts of this clonotype. This chain links TRBV28 with TRBJ1-1; D remains unclear. The CDR3 extends over 13 amino acids. Germline assignment: CDR1 MDHEN and CDR2 SYDVKM. V gave up 3 bases and J gave up 3 bases, with 8 bases separating them. CDR3 sequence reads: CASSFVSDTEAFF. DNA of the CDR3: TGTGCCAGCAGTTTCGTAAGTGACACTGAAGCTTTCTTT.

This clonotype was detected a few times. This chain joins TRBV10-3 and TRBJ2-1, with 9 bases aligning to TRBD2. The V gene's germline CDR1 is ENHRY and CDR2 SYGVKD. V dropped 4 bases and J dropped 4; count of bases not matched to a gene: 8. This CDR3 is 16 amino acids long. The CDR3 reads CAISGLTSGEYNEQFF. The CDR3 DNA follows: TGTGCCATCAGTGGATTGACTAGCGGAGAATACAATGAGCAGTTCTTC.

The chain uses TRBV20-1 and TRBJ2-3; TRBD1 or TRBD2 may be the D gene (5 bases each). CDR1 is DFQATT and CDR2 is SNEGSKA in the germline V gene (reference sequence). Trimming shortened V by 4 bases and J by 1 base, and 15 bases separated the two germline ends. The CDR3 is made up of 15 amino acids. The CDR3 sequence: CSATDSGGRTDTQYF. The CDR3 bases are TGCAGTGCTACCGACAGCGGAGGACGCACAGATACGCAGTATTTT.